The 18 T cell receptor beta chains below all came from one sample that was sequenced in a study of PD-L1 blockade in urothelial cancer. Measured with immunoSEQ multiplex PCR; TCRdb has only the in-frame clones, and not every one. This table holds under 95,000 clones, less than 90% found once. The time point: pretreatment peripheral blood. The input for sequencing was PBMCs, taken around atezolizumab (anti-PD-L1) treatment. These receptor sequences come from a woman in her 70s with urothelial cancer.

The gene calls are TRBV5-5 and TRBJ2-7; 10 bases align to TRBD1. The CDR3 has 15 amino acids. J gave up 6 bases and V 4 bases, and 10 bases lay outside the gene matches. CDR1 SGHKS and CDR2 YYEKEE come from the germline V gene (reference sequence). The CDR3 sequence: CASSPAGTGVGEQYF. As DNA, the CDR3 is TGTGCCAGCAGCCCAGCCGGGACAGGGGTCGGCGAGCAGTACTTC. Full variable domain (outside the CDR3, taken from reference TRBV5-5 and TRBJ2-7): DAGVTQSPTHLIKTRGQQVTLRCSPISGHKSVSWYQQVLGQGPQFIFQYYEKEERGRGNFPDRFSARQFPNYSSELNVNALLLGDSALYLCASSPAGTGVGEQYFGPGTRLTVT.

The V gene is TRBV7-2, the J gene TRBJ1-2; TRBD1 matches 9 bases. V shed 4 bases, J shed 6 bases, and the junction held 6 bases outside the gene matches. CDR1 is SGHTA and CDR2 is FQGNSA in the germline V gene. The CDR3 consists of 14 residues. The CDR3 DNA sequence: TGTGCCAGCAGCTCTCTACAGGGGGCTGATGGCTACACCTTC. This sequence encodes CASSSLQGADGYTF.

The chain is built from TRBV6-1 and TRBJ2-1, with 8 bases lining up with TRBD1. Per germline, CDR1 MNHNS and CDR2 SASEGT. The CDR3 runs to 18 residues. The V segment lost 3 bases and the J segment 2 bases; nucleotides outside the gene matches: 12. CDR3: CASSEGWGVTGAYNEQFF. Here the CDR3 DNA reads TGTGCCAGCAGTGAGGGGTGGGGGGTGACAGGGGCCTACAATGAGCAGTTCTTC.

The chain is built from TRBV5-6 and TRBJ1-2; the match to TRBD1 covers 7 bases. The CDR3 is 15 residues long. Trimming cost V 3 bases and J 4 bases; bases outside gene matches: 9. Germline lookup yields CDR1 SGHDT and CDR2 YYEEEE. The CDR3 sequence: CASSYSTGTGYGYTF. The CDR3 region has the DNA TGTGCCAGCAGCTACTCGACAGGGACGGGCTATGGCTACACCTTC.

The CDR3 here is CASRSLMGGKSSYNEQFF. CDR3 sequence (DNA): TGTGCCAGCAGGTCCCTGATGGGCGGGAAGAGCTCCTACAATGAGCAGTTCTTC. This rearrangement joins TRBV7-6 to TRBJ2-1; maybe TRBD2 (6 bases). The CDR3 has 18 amino acids. Trimming shortened V by 6 bases and J by 0 bases, and 21 bases separated the two germline ends. Germline-derived CDR1 and CDR2 are SGHVS and FNYEAQ.

V gene TRBV5-1 combines with J gene TRBJ2-6; 9 bases are a match to TRBD2. Germline trimming cut 1 base from V and 0 bases from J; bases unmatched to any gene: 5. In germline, CDR1 is SGHRS, CDR2 YFSETQ. This CDR3 has 18 residues. CDR3 sequence: CASSLRAGGGSGANVLTF. The DNA of the CDR3 is TGCGCCAGCAGCTTGCGGGCGGGGGGGGGCTCTGGGGCCAACGTCCTGACTTTC.

The chain is built from TRBV30 and TRBJ2-3; 9 positions match TRBD2. Trimming took 3 bases from V and 7 from J; bases not matched to a gene: 11. The length of the CDR3 is 15 residues. The V gene's germline CDR1 is GTSNPN and CDR2 SVGIG (reference sequence). CDR3 amino acids: CAWSPGRGGAHTQYF. In nucleotides, the CDR3 is TGTGCCTGGAGCCCGGGGCGGGGGGGCGCCCATACGCAGTATTTT.

The chain couples TRBV15 to TRBJ2-7; D may be TRBD2 (7 bases). Germline assignment: CDR1 LNHNV and CDR2 YYDKDF (reference sequence). The CDR3 totals 14 residues. Trimming pared 5 bases from V and 3 bases from J, leaving 14 bases between. The CDR3 here is CATSGRRGLYEQYF. As DNA, the CDR3 is TGTGCCACCAGCGGGAGGCGGGGGCTCTACGAGCAGTACTTC.

The chain recombines TRBV5-1 with TRBJ2-7; 13 positions agree with TRBD2. V was pared by 4 bases and J by 5 bases, with 9 bases of the junction left unmatched. Germline V gives CDR1 SGHRS, CDR2 YFSETQ. This CDR3 has 16 residues. CDR3 nucleotides: TGCGCCAGCAGCGCCTCACTAGCGGGAGGGCCCGACGAGCAGTACTTC. It is translated as CASSASLAGGPDEQYF.

The V call is TRBV29-1, the J call TRBJ2-1; 12 nucleotides align to TRBD2. The CDR3 consists of 21 residues. Germline V gene data show CDR1 as SQVTM and CDR2 as ANQGSEA. The CDR3 is CSGRGFGGLAGKAPIYNEQFF. CDR3 in DNA: TGCAGTGGAAGAGGATTCGGAGGACTAGCGGGAAAGGCCCCGATTTACAATGAGCAGTTCTTC.

In this sample, this clone turned up once. The CDR3 nucleotides read TGTGCCAGCTCACCGGGACAGGAGGGAATTTACGAGCAGTACTTC. It specifies CASSPGQEGIYEQYF. V usage is TRBV18 and J usage is TRBJ2-7, with 8 nucleotides matching TRBD1. CDR3 length: 15 amino acids. The trim removed 3 bases at V and 4 bases at J, leaving 8 bases unmatched. From germline, CDR1 is KGHSH and CDR2 LQKENI.

The chain recombines TRBV13 with TRBJ2-7; 8 bases line up with TRBD1. This CDR3 has 15 residues. Germline V gene lookup returns CDR1 PRHDT and CDR2 FYEKMQ (reference sequence). The V segment lost 5 bases and the J segment 6 bases; nucleotides outside the gene matches: 12. The DNA of the CDR3 is TGTGCCAGCAGCACCGGACAGGGATGGGGGATCGAGCAGTACTTC. It yields the protein CASSTGQGWGIEQYF.

The J gene is TRBJ1-3, the V gene TRBV6-6; D ambiguous. The germline V and J ends were trimmed by 6 bases and 2 bases, with 11 bases remaining between them. The CDR3 consists of 14 residues. CDR1 is MNHNY and CDR2 is SVGAGI in the germline V gene (reference sequence). The CDR3 DNA sequence: TGTGCCAGCAGCCGGGGTGACACTGGAAACACCATATATTTT. Its protein is CASSRGDTGNTIYF.

The V gene is TRBV5-1, the J gene TRBJ1-1; no reliable D call. V lost 0 bases to trimming and J lost 0 bases, with 6 bases between them. The CDR3 covers 14 residues. Per the germline V gene, CDR1 is SGHRS and CDR2 is YFSETQ. CDR3 nucleotide sequence: TGCGCCAGCAGCTTGGAGGGAGTGAACACTGAAGCTTTCTTT. The encoded protein is CASSLEGVNTEAFF.

The chain joins TRBV15 to TRBJ1-1; TRBD1 might be the D (5 bases). Trimming left V 4 bases short and J 0 bases short, with 12 bases between. Germline V lookup: CDR1 LNHNV, CDR2 YYDKDF (reference sequence). The CDR3 is 15 residues long. DNA of the CDR3: TGTGCCACCAGCAACAGCCTACAGGTGAACACTGAAGCTTTCTTT. Protein sequence: CATSNSLQVNTEAFF.

The chain joins TRBV6-1 to TRBJ2-1; 8 bases fit TRBD1. CDR1 and CDR2 from the germline V gene are MNHNS and SASEGT. CDR3 size: 14 residues. J lost 6 bases, V lost 4 bases, and 5 bases had no gene match. The CDR3 DNA is TGTGCCAGCAGTGGAGGACAGGGAGGCAATGAGCAGTTCTTC. It codes for CASSGGQGGNEQFF.

This clone was observed a few times. CDR3 in DNA: TGTGCCAGCAGCTTAGCTGGCAATAACTATGGCTACACCTTC. It is translated as CASSLAGNNYGYTF. The V call is TRBV7-8, the J call TRBJ1-2; D not resolved. Germline V gives CDR1 SGHVS, CDR2 FQNEAQ. V lost 0 bases and J lost 1, with 6 bases in between. This CDR3 has 14 amino acids. Combining the CDR3 with reference TRBV7-8 and TRBJ1-2 gives the whole variable domain GAGVSQSPRYKVAKRGQDVALRCDPISGHVSLFWYQQALGQGPEFLTYFQNEAQLDKSGLPSDRFFAERPEGSVSTLKIQRTQQEDSAVYLCASSLAGNNYGYTFGSGTRLTVV.

In DNA, the CDR3 is TGCGCCAGCAGCTTGGGGCAGGGCACCCAAGAGACCCAGTACTTC. Translating it yields CASSLGQGTQETQYF. The chain uses TRBV5-1 and TRBJ2-5; possible D gene TRBD1, 5 bases. Per the germline V gene, CDR1 is SGHRS and CDR2 is YFSETQ. The germline V and J ends were trimmed by 0 bases and 1 base, with 10 bases remaining between them. The CDR3 runs to 15 residues. The full variable domain, in which reference TRBV5-1 and TRBJ2-5 provide the parts outside the CDR3, is KAGVTQTPRYLIKTRGQQVTLSCSPISGHRSVSWYQQTPGQGLQFLFEYFSETQRNKGNFPGRFSGRQFSNSRSEMNVSTLELGDSALYLCASSLGQGTQETQYFGPGTRLLVL.